This T cell receptor beta chain came from a study of blood T cell repertoires in COVID-19. Study overall: Sites in the United States, Italy and Spain provided acute and convalescent COVID-19 samples. The analysed material was cDNA or gDNA that came from T cells, B-cell-depleted T cells, or PBMCs.

Germline values: CDR1 SEHNR, CDR2 FQNEAQ (reference sequence). V was trimmed by 2 bases and J by 4 bases, leaving 14 bases between them. This CDR3 is built from 16 residues. This clone turned up a few times. Under the authors' procedure: Using reference gene primer amplification, nucleated cell counts were estimated. Assay: immunoSEQ multiplex PCR; the TCRdb copy retains only in-frame clones and omits some. That table supplies the V and J calls and clone size; D and trimming were determined from the DNA. The table lists about 160,000 clones, around four fifths of them singletons. The receptor's source is a man in his 70s with acute or convalescent COVID-19. The sequencing sample was made of peripheral blood. The chain uses TRBV7-9 and TRBJ2-2; no clear D. CDR3 region: CASSLSPTSSTGELFF. CDR3 DNA: TGTGCCAGCAGCTTATCACCCACCAGTTCCACCGGGGAGCTGTTTTTT.